One and the same sample provided the 18 T cell receptor beta chains below, sequenced in a study of blood T cells in healthy people across ages. A second roughly 7 to 11 cycle PCR used barcoded and J-beta primers. Using its own MiXCR run on the 5' RACE reads, TCRdb lists one record per CDR3 protein. In the table there are roughly 800,000 distinct CDR3 sequences, roughly 50% of which are singletons. The specimen was blood. The receptors derive from a man older than 75 in good health.

V is TRBV9 and J is TRBJ2-1; the match to TRBD2 covers 11 bases. CDR3 length: 15 amino acids. The germline V gene has CDR1 SGDLS and CDR2 YYNGEE. Germline trimming cut 4 bases from V and 4 bases from J; bases unmatched to any gene: 4. This chain's CDR3 is CASSSLAGVYNEQFF. The CDR3 DNA sequence: TGTGCCAGCAGCTCACTAGCGGGGGTATACAATGAGCAGTTCTTC.

V gene TRBV15 combines with J gene TRBJ2-3; TRBD2 matches 10 bases. The CDR3 loop spans 15 amino acids. The germline V gene has CDR1 LNHNV and CDR2 YYDKDF (reference sequence). Trimming took 1 base from V and 14 from J; bases not matched to a gene: 12. Here the CDR3 reads CATSRGLAGGEYAYF. The CDR3 DNA reads as TGTGCCACCAGCAGAGGCTTAGCGGGAGGCGAATACGCGTATTTT.

As to this clonotype: The junction differs from germline at one of its ends, possibly a read error. This sequence joins TRBV20-1 and TRBJ1-5, with 7 bases lining up with TRBD1. CDR1 and CDR2 (germline): DFQATT, SNEGSKA (reference sequence). The CDR3 runs 15 residues. The CDR3 spells CSARQPTGRNQHQHF. The CDR3 DNA follows: TGCAGTGCTAGACAACCGACAGGGCGTAATCAGCACCAGCATTTT.

Concerning this clonotype itself: Germline is not matched at one junction end, which may reflect a read error. The V call is TRBV15, the J call TRBJ2-6; 7 bases line up with TRBD1. The CDR3 extends over 19 amino acids. Germline V gene sequence: CDR1 LNHNV, CDR2 YYDKDF (reference sequence). The CDR3 sequence is CATSRDSPGQTIGANVLAF. In nucleotides, the CDR3 is TGTGCCACCAGCAGAGATTCCCCGGGACAGACGATTGGGGCCAACGTCCTGGCTTTC.

The J gene is TRBJ2-5, the V gene TRBV5-1; D unclear. The J call is doubtful: the DNA matches TRBJ2-7 better. The CDR3 runs 13 residues. Germline-derived CDR1 and CDR2 are SGHRS and YFSETQ. The CDR3 is CASSNARTNEQYF. CDR3 DNA: TGCGCCAGCAGCAACGCCCGTACAAACGAGCAGTACTTC.

The CDR3 region has the DNA TGCAGTGCTCCACATCCGGGACACAACACCGGGGAGCTGTTTTTT. Residues: CSAPHPGHNTGELFF. The V call is TRBV20-1, the J call TRBJ2-2; possibly TRBD1 for D (6 bases). Germline V CDR1 and CDR2: DFQATT, SNEGSKA (reference sequence). V was shortened by 5 bases and J by 2 bases, with 15 bases between the two germline ends. The CDR3 consists of 15 residues.

This rearrangement joins TRBV11-2 to TRBJ2-1; D is uncertain. This CDR3 has 15 amino acids. Trimming cost V 4 bases and J 4 bases, with 14 bases left between them. Germline-derived CDR1 and CDR2 are SGHAT and FQNNGV. The CDR3 reads CASSSSTQRYNEQFF. CDR3 sequence (DNA): TGTGCCAGCAGCTCTTCGACCCAACGGTACAATGAGCAGTTCTTC.

The V and J genes are TRBV5-1 and TRBJ1-1; maybe TRBD1 (5 bases). Trimming took off 4 bases at V and 5 bases at J, with 9 bases between the two ends. CDR3 size: 12 residues. Germline V gives CDR1 SGHRS, CDR2 YFSETQ. DNA for the CDR3: TGCGCCAGCAGCAGGGGTGAAACTGAAGCTTTCTTT. It is translated as CASSRGETEAFF.

This sequence joins TRBV7-9 and TRBJ1-5, with D possibly TRBD1 on 5 matching bases. Germline V gene sequence: CDR1 SEHNR, CDR2 FQNEAQ (reference sequence). With 2 bases removed from V and 2 bases from J, the gap between germline ends came to 13 bases. The CDR3 contains 16 residues. DNA of the CDR3: TGTGCCAGCAGCTTATCGGCCGGGGGTGGCAATCAGCCCCAGCATTTT. Encoded protein: CASSLSAGGGNQPQHF. The full variable domain, rest sourced from reference TRBV7-9 and TRBJ1-5, is DTGVSQNPRHKITKRGQNVTFRCDPISEHNRLYWYRQTLGQGPEFLTYFQNEAQLEKSRLLSDRFSAERPKGSFSTLEIQRTEQGDSAMYLCASSLSAGGGNQPQHFGDGTRLSIL.

V gene TRBV7-9 combines with J gene TRBJ1-1, with D possibly being TRBD1 (5 bases). Looked up from germline, CDR1 is SEHNR and CDR2 is FQNEAQ (reference sequence). With 1 base removed from V and 1 base from J, the gap between germline ends came to 16 bases. The CDR3 runs 17 residues. CDR3 in DNA: TGTGCCAGCAGCTTAGGTCTCGGGGGAGTCTCGAACACTGAAGCTTTCTTT. It specifies CASSLGLGGVSNTEAFF.

Many counts were recorded for this clonotype. The chain couples TRBV29-1 to TRBJ1-5; 8 nucleotides line up with TRBD1. The germline CDR1 and CDR2 sequences are SQVTM and ANQGSEA. The CDR3 loop spans 14 amino acids. Trimming at V came to 4 bases and at J to 2 bases, leaving 4 bases not matched to a gene. The CDR3 bases are TGCAGCGTTGCTGAGGACAGGGGCAATCAGCCCCAGCATTTT. Translating it yields CSVAEDRGNQPQHF.

The chain combines TRBV28 with TRBJ2-7, with a possible D match to TRBD1 (5 bases). The germline CDR1 and CDR2 sequences are MDHEN and SYDVKM. V was clipped by 6 bases and J by 9 bases, with 12 bases between them. The CDR3 has 11 amino acids. CDR3 amino acids: CASSTDQGQYF. Written as DNA, the CDR3 is TGTGCCAGCAGCACTGACCAGGGGCAGTACTTC.

This chain uses TRBV4-1 with TRBJ2-5, with 9 bases that match TRBD2. With 3 bases clipped from V and 5 bases from J, the junction kept 10 bases outside the gene matches. The CDR3 consists of 16 residues. In germline, CDR1 is MGHRA, CDR2 YSYEKL. The CDR3 DNA reads TGCGCCAGCAGCCACGGGGAAGCGGGAGGTCAGGAGACCCAGTACTTC. Amino acid sequence: CASSHGEAGGQETQYF.

The chain couples TRBV7-2 to TRBJ2-1; 7 nucleotides line up with TRBD2. The V segment lost 3 bases and the J segment 9 bases; nucleotides outside the gene matches: 11. This CDR3 is built from 15 residues. Germline-derived CDR1 and CDR2 are SGHTA and FQGNSA. CDR3 residues: CASSFSRTGGGEQFF. The CDR3 region has the DNA TGTGCCAGCAGCTTCAGCAGGACTGGGGGGGGTGAGCAGTTCTTC.

This clonotype was recorded many times. The junction differs from germline at one of its ends, possibly a read error. The chain carries TRBV11-2 and TRBJ2-5; no firm D call. The CDR3 covers 12 residues. Per the germline V gene, CDR1 is SGHAT and CDR2 is FQNNGV. The CDR3 nucleotides are TGTGCCAGCAGCCCCGTCCAACAGACCCAGTACTTC. Its protein is CASSPVQQTQYF.

The CDR3 DNA sequence: TGTGCCAGCAGCACAGGGAGCGAGCAGCCCCAGCATTTT. Amino acid sequence: CASSTGSEQPQHF. V is TRBV5-4 and J is TRBJ1-5; D is possibly TRBD1 (6 bases). The CDR3 has 13 amino acids. CDR1 is SGHNT and CDR2 is YYREEE in the germline V gene (reference sequence). Trimming removed 4 bases from V and 7 bases from J, with 12 bases in between.

The chain uses TRBV5-1 and TRBJ2-3; no reliable D call. V gave up 4 bases and J gave up 0 bases, with 12 bases separating them. The CDR3 has 15 residues. Germline CDR1 SGHRS, CDR2 YFSETQ. CDR3 in DNA: TGCGCCAGCAGCCGAGACCACCCTAGCACAGATACGCAGTATTTT. This sequence encodes CASSRDHPSTDTQYF.

The V call is TRBV5-1, the J call TRBJ1-2, with a weak D call TRBD1 (5 bases). CDR3 length: 13 amino acids. CDR1 SGHRS and CDR2 YFSETQ come from the germline V gene. V shed 2 bases and J shed 8 bases, with 13 bases lying between them. The CDR3 protein is CASSLDSWRGYTF. For the CDR3, the DNA is TGCGCCAGCAGCTTAGACAGTTGGCGGGGCTACACCTTC.